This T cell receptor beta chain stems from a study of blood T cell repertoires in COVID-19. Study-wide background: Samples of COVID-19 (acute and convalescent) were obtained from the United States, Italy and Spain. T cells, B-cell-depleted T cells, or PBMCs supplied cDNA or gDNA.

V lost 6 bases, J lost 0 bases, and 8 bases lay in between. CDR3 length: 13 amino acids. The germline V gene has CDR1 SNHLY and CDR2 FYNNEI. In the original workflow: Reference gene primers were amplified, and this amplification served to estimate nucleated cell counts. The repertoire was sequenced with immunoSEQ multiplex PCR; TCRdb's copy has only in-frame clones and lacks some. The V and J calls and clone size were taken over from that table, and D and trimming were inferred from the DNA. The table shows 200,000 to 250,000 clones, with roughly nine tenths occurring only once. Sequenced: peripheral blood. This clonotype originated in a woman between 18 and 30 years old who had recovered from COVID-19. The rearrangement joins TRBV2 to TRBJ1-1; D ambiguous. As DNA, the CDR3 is TGTGCCAGCAGATATGAGGTGAACACTGAAGCTTTCTTT. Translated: CASRYEVNTEAFF.